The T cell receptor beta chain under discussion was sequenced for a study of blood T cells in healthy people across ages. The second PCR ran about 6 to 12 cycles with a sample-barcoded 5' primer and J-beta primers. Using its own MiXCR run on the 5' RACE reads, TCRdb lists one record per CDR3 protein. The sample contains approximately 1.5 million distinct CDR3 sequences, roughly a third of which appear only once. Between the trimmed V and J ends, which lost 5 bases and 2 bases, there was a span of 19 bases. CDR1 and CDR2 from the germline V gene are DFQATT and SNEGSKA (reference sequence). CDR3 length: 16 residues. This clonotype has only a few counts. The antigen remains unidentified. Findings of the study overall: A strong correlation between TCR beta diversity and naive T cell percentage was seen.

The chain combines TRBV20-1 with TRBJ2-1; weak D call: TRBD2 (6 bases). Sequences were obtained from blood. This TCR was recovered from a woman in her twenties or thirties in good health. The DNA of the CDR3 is TGCAGTGCTCTGGGCTGGCGGGGAGAAACCTACAATGAGCAGTTCTTC. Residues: CSALGWRGETYNEQFF.